A single sample gave rise to the 32 T cell receptor beta chains below, sequenced in a study of blood T cell repertoires in COVID-19. This table comes from immunoSEQ multiplex PCR, and its TCRdb copy is limited to in-frame clones, with some not included. The sample lists under 250,000 clones, roughly 86% occurring once. The sequencing sample was made of peripheral blood. The receptors stem from a woman aged 60 to 75 who had recovered from COVID-19.

This chain uses TRBV6-5 with TRBJ2-7, with TRBD1 identical over 10 bases. V was clipped by 4 bases and J by 4 bases; unmatched bases: 4. The CDR3 consists of 14 residues. Per germline, CDR1 MNHEY and CDR2 SVGAGI. The DNA for the CDR3 is TGTGCCAGCAGTTCGGGACAGGGGAAGTACGAGCAGTACTTC. This gives the protein CASSSGQGKYEQYF.

For the CDR3, the DNA is TGTGCCAGCAGCGTAGTACCAGCGGGCGCCCGAGATACGCAGTATTTT. Translated, it gives CASSVVPAGARDTQYF. The chain links TRBV9 to TRBJ2-3, with D possibly TRBD2 on 6 matching bases. This CDR3 has 16 amino acids. Germline lookup yields CDR1 SGDLS and CDR2 YYNGEE. The V gene lost 0 bases and the J gene lost 5 bases, with 16 bases spanning the gap.

The V gene is TRBV7-6, the J gene TRBJ2-3; the match to TRBD2 covers 7 bases. V lost 5 bases to trimming and J lost 2 bases; unmatched junction nucleotides: 10. Germline V gene lookup returns CDR1 SGHVS and CDR2 FNYEAQ. The CDR3 has 16 residues. CDR3 sequence reads: CASSRSGMTNTDTQYF. CDR3 nucleotides: TGTGCCAGCAGCCGGAGCGGGATGACAAACACAGATACGCAGTATTTT.

This rearrangement joins TRBV7-3 to TRBJ2-2; 7 bases are shared with TRBD2. CDR3 size: 15 residues. The germline V gene encodes CDR1 SGHTA and CDR2 FQGTGA. V was clipped by 5 bases and J by 2 bases; unmatched bases: 5. The CDR3 region has the DNA TGTGCCAGCAGCCCGGGGGGAGCTAACACCGGGGAGCTGTTTTTT. It specifies CASSPGGANTGELFF.

The rearrangement uses TRBV19 and TRBJ1-4; D is perhaps TRBD1 (5 bases). CDR3 length: 15 amino acids. Deletions cut 6 bases from V and 7 bases from J, with 18 bases between. In germline, CDR1 is LNHDA, CDR2 SQIVND (reference sequence). The CDR3: CASRPAGLILEKLFF. In DNA, the CDR3 is TGTGCCAGTAGACCCGCGGGGCTTATCCTTGAAAAACTGTTTTTT.

V gene TRBV7-2 combines with J gene TRBJ2-5; perhaps TRBD2 as D (6 bases). CDR3 length equals 13 residues. V was pared by 4 bases and J by 5 bases, with 11 bases between. From germline, CDR1 is SGHTA and CDR2 FQGNSA. CDR3 DNA sequence: TGTGCCAGCAGCTGGACACGGGGGGAGACCCAGTACTTC. This translates into CASSWTRGETQYF.

The chain links TRBV5-1 to TRBJ1-4, with D possibly TRBD1 on 5 matching bases. The CDR3 totals 15 residues. Germline V gene lookup returns CDR1 SGHRS and CDR2 YFSETQ. V was pared by 0 bases and J by 7 bases, with 13 bases between. The CDR3 DNA reads TGCGCCAGCAGCTTGGTAAGGGGTGTCGGTGAAAAACTGTTTTTT. It yields the protein CASSLVRGVGEKLFF.

This clone was recorded once. The chain recombines TRBV14 with TRBJ2-7; maybe TRBD2 (5 bases). The CDR3 is 16 amino acids. In germline, CDR1 is SGHDN, CDR2 FVKESK. Trimming took 4 bases from V and 6 from J, leaving 22 bases between them. The CDR3 coding sequence is TGTGCCAGCAGCCCACTTGCGGGTGTGGCTTGGAGCGAGCAGTACTTC. It specifies CASSPLAGVAWSEQYF. The full variable domain, with the rest looked up from reference TRBV14 and TRBJ2-7, is EAGVTQFPSHSVIEKGQTVTLRCDPISGHDNLYWYRRVMGKEIKFLLHFVKESKQDESGMPNNRFLAERTGGTYSTLKVQPAELEDSGVYFCASSPLAGVAWSEQYFGPGTRLTVT.

In DNA, the CDR3 is TGTGCCAGCAGTGACCAGGGGTCCTATGGCTACACCTTC. Protein product: CASSDQGSYGYTF. This chain uses TRBV6-4 with TRBJ1-2; D perhaps matches TRBD1 (6 bases). Per the germline V gene, CDR1 is MRHNA and CDR2 is SNTAGT. Between the trimmed V and J ends, which lost 2 bases and 4 bases, there was a span of 8 bases. The CDR3 is made up of 13 amino acids.

The chain combines TRBV15 with TRBJ2-7, with 7 nucleotides matching TRBD2. V shed 0 bases and J 5 bases; nucleotides not matched to a gene: 22. The germline V gene encodes CDR1 LNHNV and CDR2 YYDKDF (reference sequence). The CDR3 covers 20 residues. The CDR3 sequence: CATSRDSVTGGMGRRHEQYF. CDR3 DNA sequence: TGTGCCACCAGCAGAGATTCGGTAACGGGAGGAATGGGGCGGCGGCACGAGCAGTACTTC.

This clone was seen only once. This rearrangement joins TRBV20-1 to TRBJ1-5, with D unresolved. This CDR3 contains 16 residues. The germline V and J ends were trimmed by 3 bases and 2 bases, with 17 bases remaining between them. The V gene's germline CDR1 is DFQATT and CDR2 SNEGSKA (reference sequence). CDR3 amino acids: CSASKSAAVGNQPQHF. DNA for the CDR3: TGCAGTGCTAGTAAGTCCGCCGCGGTTGGCAATCAGCCCCAGCATTTT.

The V call is TRBV7-2, the J call TRBJ2-1; maybe TRBD2 (5 bases). The germline V and J ends were trimmed by 3 bases and 0 bases, with 9 bases remaining between them. The CDR3 runs to 15 residues. CDR1 and CDR2 (germline): SGHTA, FQGNSA. The CDR3 loop is CASSLEVRSYNEQFF. The CDR3 DNA is TGTGCCAGCAGCTTGGAGGTACGCTCCTACAATGAGCAGTTCTTC. The whole variable domain, filled in from reference TRBV7-2 and TRBJ2-1, reads GAGVSQSPSNKVTEKGKDVELRCDPISGHTALYWYRQSLGQGLEFLIYFQGNSAPDKSGLPSDRFSAERTGGSVSTLTIQRTQQEDSAVYLCASSLEVRSYNEQFFGPGTRLTVL.

The chain joins TRBV9 to TRBJ2-5; 8 bases map to TRBD1. From germline, CDR1 is SGDLS and CDR2 YYNGEE. This CDR3 contains 16 residues. The ends lost 4 bases at V and 3 bases at J; junction bases unmatched: 11. DNA for the CDR3: TGTGCCAGCAGCTCCCACAGACAGGGGCCCGAAGAGACCCAGTACTTC. As protein: CASSSHRQGPEETQYF.

The chain uses TRBV29-1 and TRBJ2-3, with 11 nucleotides matching TRBD2. This CDR3 has 13 amino acids. Germline CDR1 is SQVTM and CDR2 is ANQGSEA. Germline trimming cut 2 bases from V and 10 bases from J; bases unmatched to any gene: 5. CDR3 nucleotide sequence: TGCAGCGTTGAAACTAGCGGGGGTGTTGCGCAGTATTTT. Translating it yields CSVETSGGVAQYF.

DNA for the CDR3: TGTGCCAGCAGTTTATTAGAGGGGGCTAGTCAGCCCCAGCATTTT. Encoded protein: CASSLLEGASQPQHF. The chain uses TRBV28 and TRBJ1-5; 7 bases align to TRBD1. CDR3 length equals 15 residues. V lost 1 base, J lost 6 bases, and 6 bases stayed unmatched. Germline loops: CDR1 MDHEN, CDR2 SYDVKM.

This clone occurred once. The chain has TRBV28 and TRBJ2-3; D possibly corresponds to TRBD2 (5 bases). The germline CDR1 and CDR2 sequences are MDHEN and SYDVKM. The CDR3 covers 14 residues. Trimming pared 5 bases from V and 3 bases from J, leaving 12 bases between. CDR3 residues: CASSPGVATDTQYF. The CDR3 region has the DNA TGTGCCAGCAGTCCCGGGGTAGCGACAGATACGCAGTATTTT. The complete variable domain, with remaining parts taken from reference TRBV28 and TRBJ2-3, reads DVKVTQSSRYLVKRTGEKVFLECVQDMDHENMFWYRQDPGLGLRLIYFSYDVKMKEKGDIPEGYSVSREKKERFSLILESASTNQTSMYLCASSPGVATDTQYFGPGTRLTVL.

The chain has TRBV11-2 and TRBJ1-1; a weak D match, TRBD1 (6 bases). Germline assignment: CDR1 SGHAT and CDR2 FQNNGV. The length of the CDR3 is 17 residues. Trimming cost V 1 base and J 5 bases, with 20 bases left between them. CDR3 in amino acids: CASSLAWRGGAGTEAFF. CDR3 bases: TGTGCCAGCAGCTTAGCGTGGCGCGGGGGCGCGGGGACTGAAGCTTTCTTT.

This chain uses TRBV7-8 with TRBJ2-7; D is perhaps TRBD1 (5 bases). The V gene lost 2 bases and the J gene lost 4 bases, with 9 bases spanning the gap. The germline V gene encodes CDR1 SGHVS and CDR2 FQNEAQ. The CDR3 sequence is 13 residues long. The CDR3 loop is CASSLNRPYEQYF. As DNA, the CDR3 is TGTGCCAGCAGCTTAAACAGGCCTTACGAGCAGTACTTC.

This chain uses TRBV7-9 with TRBJ1-6; D call uncertain. V was pared by 5 bases and J by 6 bases, with 14 bases between. This CDR3 region has 15 residues. Germline V gene sequence: CDR1 SEHNR, CDR2 FQNEAQ (reference sequence). The CDR3 loop reads CASSRREGGNSPLHF. The DNA of the CDR3 is TGTGCCAGCAGCCGACGGGAGGGTGGTAATTCACCCCTCCACTTT.

The chain combines TRBV6-5 with TRBJ1-5; TRBD1 matches 7 bases. J was trimmed by 4 bases and V by 5 bases; bases with no gene match: 5. The germline V gene encodes CDR1 MNHEY and CDR2 SVGAGI. This CDR3 region has 14 residues. CDR3 in amino acids: CASSTQGENQPQHF. CDR3 DNA: TGTGCCAGCAGTACCCAGGGGGAGAATCAGCCCCAGCATTTT.

V usage is TRBV19 and J usage is TRBJ2-1, with TRBD2 matching 10 bases. The CDR3 sequence is 17 residues long. The V and J ends lost 5 bases and 4 bases, in that order; junction bases with no gene match: 11. From germline, CDR1 is LNHDA and CDR2 SQIVND (reference sequence). Written as DNA, the CDR3 is TGTGCCAGTAGTTCCCAAGCGGGGGGGCCCAGATACAATGAGCAGTTCTTC. It specifies CASSSQAGGPRYNEQFF. The whole variable domain, remainder taken from reference TRBV19 and TRBJ2-1, is DGGITQSPKYLFRKEGQNVTLSCEQNLNHDAMYWYRQDPGQGLRLIYYSQIVNDFQKGDIAEGYSVSREKKESFPLTVTSAQKNPTAFYLCASSSQAGGPRYNEQFFGPGTRLTVL.

The chain recombines TRBV2 with TRBJ2-7; TRBD1 might be the D (5 bases). Germline V lookup: CDR1 SNHLY, CDR2 FYNNEI. V lost 4 bases to trimming and J lost 2 bases, with 18 bases between them. This CDR3 spans 16 amino acids. The CDR3 DNA reads as TGTGCCAGCAGTGGTCCTAAATTTACAGGAGCCTACGAGCAGTACTTC. This translates into CASSGPKFTGAYEQYF.

The V call is TRBV19, the J call TRBJ2-2; unclear D gene. Per germline, CDR1 LNHDA and CDR2 SQIVND (reference sequence). Trimming removed 1 base from V and 2 bases from J, with 8 bases in between. This CDR3 contains 15 residues. The CDR3 DNA reads TGTGCCAGTAGTATAGTGTACAGAAACACCGGGGAGCTGTTTTTT. It specifies CASSIVYRNTGELFF. The full variable domain, rest sourced from reference TRBV19 and TRBJ2-2, is DGGITQSPKYLFRKEGQNVTLSCEQNLNHDAMYWYRQDPGQGLRLIYYSQIVNDFQKGDIAEGYSVSREKKESFPLTVTSAQKNPTAFYLCASSIVYRNTGELFFGEGSRLTVL.

Here the CDR3 reads CASSGGQGAAVETQYF. DNA of the CDR3: TGTGCCAGCAGCGGTGGACAGGGGGCCGCGGTCGAGACCCAGTACTTC. The rearrangement links TRBV9 to TRBJ2-5; 11 nucleotides match TRBD1. This CDR3 has 16 amino acids. Germline trimming cut 3 bases from V and 5 bases from J; bases unmatched to any gene: 9. Germline CDR1 reads SGDLS; CDR2 reads YYNGEE.

In nucleotides, the CDR3 is TGTGCCAGCAGCTTGTCGAGGGGGCGAGATACGCAGTATTTT. This translates into CASSLSRGRDTQYF. V gene TRBV11-3 combines with J gene TRBJ2-3, with 7 bases aligning to TRBD1. Trimming took 3 bases from V and 5 from J; bases not matched to a gene: 5. The CDR3 runs to 14 residues. The germline V gene encodes CDR1 SGHNT and CDR2 YENEEA.

This sequence joins TRBV27 and TRBJ2-7; 9 bases are a match to TRBD2. The V and J ends lost 5 bases and 0 bases, in that order; junction bases with no gene match: 11. CDR3 size: 17 residues. Germline lookup yields CDR1 MNHEY and CDR2 SMNVEV (reference sequence). CDR3 region: CASSQSWTSAISYEQYF. The CDR3 region has the DNA TGTGCCAGCAGTCAGTCCTGGACTAGCGCAATCTCCTACGAGCAGTACTTC.

The chain employs TRBV9 and TRBJ2-5; 13 bases agree with TRBD2. V lost 3 bases, J lost 3 bases, and 2 bases stayed unmatched. Germline lookup yields CDR1 SGDLS and CDR2 YYNGEE. The CDR3 extends over 15 amino acids. The DNA for the CDR3 is TGTGCCAGCAGCGCCGGGACTAGCGGGGAAGAGACCCAGTACTTC. As protein: CASSAGTSGEETQYF.

The J gene is TRBJ1-2, the V gene TRBV20-1; tentatively, D is TRBD1 (6 bases). Trimming took off 4 bases at V and 8 bases at J, with 11 bases between the two ends. CDR1 and CDR2 (germline): DFQATT, SNEGSKA (reference sequence). The CDR3 runs 11 residues. The CDR3 DNA is TGCAGTGCTACCCGGGACACCGGCTACACCTTC. Translated, it gives CSATRDTGYTF.

This chain joins TRBV10-3 and TRBJ2-1; 15 nucleotides match TRBD2. The junction had 17 bases not matched to a gene; V was cut back by 7 bases and J by 7 bases. The V gene's germline CDR1 is ENHRY and CDR2 SYGVKD. This CDR3 comprises 19 residues. In DNA, the CDR3 is TGTGCCATCAACTCAAGGACTAGCGGGGGGGCAGGAGTGGGAAATGAGCAGTTCTTC. Translation: CAINSRTSGGAGVGNEQFF.

V usage is TRBV24-1 and J usage is TRBJ2-7, with TRBD1 matching over 12 bases. CDR3 size: 15 residues. Germline-derived CDR1 and CDR2 are KGHDR and SFDVKD. V lost 5 bases and J lost 5; bases outside the gene matches: 6. CDR3 nucleotides: TGTGCCACCAGTGGCGGGACAGGGGGCCACAACGAGCAGTACTTC. This codes for CATSGGTGGHNEQYF.

The chain employs TRBV27 and TRBJ1-2, with TRBD1 identical over 7 bases. Germline V gene sequence: CDR1 MNHEY, CDR2 SMNVEV (reference sequence). The CDR3 consists of 15 residues. V gave up 2 bases and J gave up 4 bases; unmatched junction bases: 7. This CDR3 reads CASSLRGGAGYGYTF. CDR3 DNA sequence: TGTGCCAGCAGTTTAAGAGGGGGCGCGGGCTATGGCTACACCTTC.

The chain couples TRBV3-1 (or the pseudogene TRBV3-2) to TRBJ1-6; no definite D call. The V gene's germline CDR1 is LGHDT and CDR2 YNNKEL (reference sequence). V gave up 3 bases and J gave up 8 bases, with 11 bases separating them. The CDR3 has 14 residues. CDR3 sequence (DNA): TGTGCCAGCAGCCAGACAACATACGATTCACCCCTCCACTTT. It encodes CASSQTTYDSPLHF.